One sample yielded the 13 T cell receptor beta chains listed below, sequenced in a study of blood T cell repertoires in COVID-19. The repertoire was sequenced with immunoSEQ multiplex PCR; TCRdb's copy has only in-frame clones and lacks some. The sample has 200,000 to 250,000 clones, around four fifths seen once. Sequencing was done on a sample of peripheral blood. All receptors derive from a woman between 65 and 79 years old with active or convalescent COVID-19.

V usage is TRBV5-5 and J usage is TRBJ1-4, with a weak D call TRBD1 (5 bases). This CDR3 comprises 12 residues. V lost 0 bases and J 8 bases, leaving 5 bases between the germline ends. Germline assignment: CDR1 SGHKS and CDR2 YYEKEE (reference sequence). In DNA form, the CDR3 reads TGTGCCAGCAGCTTGGACAGGGAAAAACTGTTTTTT. Its protein is CASSLDREKLFF.

This clone has only one observation. The gene calls are TRBV5-1 and TRBJ1-2; possibly TRBD1 for D (5 bases). This CDR3 is 15 amino acids long. The germline V gene has CDR1 SGHRS and CDR2 YFSETQ. V was pared by 4 bases and J by 1 base, with 14 bases between. CDR3 DNA: TGCGCCAGCAGCCCAGACAGCCTGATTAACTATGGCTACACCTTC. Translation: CASSPDSLINYGYTF.

This clone came up once. J is TRBJ2-1 and V is TRBV5-1; D may be TRBD2 (6 bases). In germline, CDR1 is SGHRS, CDR2 YFSETQ. The V gene lost 0 bases and the J gene lost 6 bases, with 19 bases spanning the gap. The CDR3 runs 17 residues. Here the CDR3 reads CASSLEPAGDTPNEQFF. CDR3 bases: TGCGCCAGCAGCTTGGAGCCAGCGGGTGACACCCCCAATGAGCAGTTCTTC.

The J gene is TRBJ2-2, the V gene TRBV21-1; the D call TRBD2 from the table was never checked on the DNA. TRBV21-1 corresponds to a pseudogene. This CDR3 contains 18 residues. The CDR3 DNA sequence: TGTGCCAGCAGCAAAGTAAGGCGGAGGGTCTTGTGCCCCGGGGAGCTGTTTTTT. Its protein is CASSKVRRRVLCPGELFF.

The chain combines TRBV19 with TRBJ2-2, with D perhaps TRBD2 (6 bases). The germline V and J ends were trimmed by 10 bases and 4 bases, with 16 bases remaining between them. CDR3 length: 14 amino acids. Germline lookup yields CDR1 LNHDA and CDR2 SQIVND (reference sequence). CDR3 nucleotide sequence: TGTGCCACCCATAGGCGGGGACGCACCGGGGAGCTGTTTTTT. Translating gives CATHRRGRTGELFF.

The rearrangement joins TRBV28 to TRBJ1-5; 11 bases are a match to TRBD1. With V trimmed by 6 bases and J by 7 bases, 11 bases remained unmatched. CDR3 length: 16 residues. Germline CDR1 reads MDHEN; CDR2 reads SYDVKM. DNA for the CDR3: TGTGCCAGCAGCCCCCGGACAGGGGGCGTGGAACAGCCCCAGCATTTT. Translation: CASSPRTGGVEQPQHF.

By proportion, this clone is medium-sized. V gene TRBV7-9 combines with J gene TRBJ1-6; possibly TRBD1 for D (5 bases). There are 14 residues in the CDR3. Germline V gives CDR1 SEHNR, CDR2 FQNEAQ (reference sequence). V lost 9 bases, J lost 7 bases, and 16 bases lay in between. The CDR3, as DNA: TGTGCCAGGGGCAAAAGGGGAGGAAATTCACCCCTCCACTTT. It yields the protein CARGKRGGNSPLHF.

The V call is TRBV3-1 (or the pseudogene TRBV3-2), the J call TRBJ1-5; D is perhaps TRBD1 (6 bases). The germline CDR1 and CDR2 sequences are LGHDT and YNNKEL (reference sequence). The V end lost 0 bases, the J end lost 3 bases, and 9 bases lay between the germline ends. The CDR3 has 15 amino acids. The DNA for the CDR3 is TGTGCCAGCAGCCAAGATGGACAGACCAATCAGCCCCAGCATTTT. The encoded protein is CASSQDGQTNQPQHF.

A few counts support this clone. The chain has TRBV7-2 and TRBJ2-7; TRBD1 matches at 8 bases. The trim removed 0 bases at V and 3 bases at J, leaving 4 bases unmatched. The germline CDR1 and CDR2 sequences are SGHTA and FQGNSA. The CDR3 has 15 residues. CDR3 nucleotides: TGTGCCAGCAGCTTAGCCGACAGGGGTATCTACGAGCAGTACTTC. Translation gives CASSLADRGIYEQYF.

This sequence joins TRBV7-9 and TRBJ2-1, with TRBD2 matching 11 bases. Germline CDR1 SEHNR, CDR2 FQNEAQ (reference sequence). This CDR3 spans 14 amino acids. V was pared by 2 bases and J by 6 bases, with 0 bases of the junction left unmatched. Written as DNA, the CDR3 is TGTGCCAGCAGCTTAACTAGCGGGAGCAATGAGCAGTTCTTC. Amino acid sequence: CASSLTSGSNEQFF. The full variable domain, with the rest looked up from reference TRBV7-9 and TRBJ2-1, is DTGVSQNPRHKITKRGQNVTFRCDPISEHNRLYWYRQTLGQGPEFLTYFQNEAQLEKSRLLSDRFSAERPKGSFSTLEIQRTEQGDSAMYLCASSLTSGSNEQFFGPGTRLTVL.

The chain uses TRBV5-1 and TRBJ2-2, with a weak D call TRBD1 (5 bases). Trimming removed 2 bases at V and 6 bases at J, with 14 bases between. Germline CDR1 and CDR2: SGHRS and YFSETQ. This CDR3 comprises 15 residues. CDR3 amino acids: CASSFFQGTAGELFF. The CDR3 DNA reads TGCGCCAGCAGCTTTTTTCAGGGTACGGCCGGGGAGCTGTTTTTT.

The gene calls are TRBV7-2 and TRBJ1-3; the D gene is possibly TRBD1 (5 bases). Trimming cost V 5 bases and J 0 bases, with 11 bases left between them. From germline, CDR1 is SGHTA and CDR2 FQGNSA. The CDR3 loop spans 15 amino acids. CDR3 sequence reads: CASSTRTRSGNTIYF. The CDR3 nucleotides read TGTGCCAGCAGCACCCGGACACGCTCTGGAAACACCATATATTTT.

The chain couples TRBV5-1 to TRBJ1-2; possibly TRBD1 for D (5 bases). Germline lookup yields CDR1 SGHRS and CDR2 YFSETQ. The CDR3 sequence is 15 residues long. The germline V and J ends were trimmed by 0 bases and 4 bases, with 13 bases remaining between them. The CDR3 here is CASSLGGREGYGYTF. CDR3 coding DNA: TGCGCCAGCAGCTTGGGAGGCAGGGAAGGCTATGGCTACACCTTC. Drawing the rest from reference TRBV5-1 and TRBJ1-2, the complete variable domain is KAGVTQTPRYLIKTRGQQVTLSCSPISGHRSVSWYQQTPGQGLQFLFEYFSETQRNKGNFPGRFSGRQFSNSRSEMNVSTLELGDSALYLCASSLGGREGYGYTFGSGTRLTVV.